This T cell receptor beta chain stems from a study of blood T cell repertoires in COVID-19. About the research overall: Sites across the United States, Italy and Spain contributed samples from acute and convalescent COVID-19.

The CDR3 runs 14 residues. Germline V gene sequence: CDR1 SGHTA, CDR2 FQGNSA. With 5 bases clipped from V and 8 bases from J, the junction kept 8 bases outside the gene matches. Only one count was recorded for this clone. Some clones are missing from TCRdb's copy, which holds only in-frame ones; the method was immunoSEQ multiplex PCR. The repertoire holds over 200,000 clones, with around nine tenths as singletons. The origin of this receptor is a man aged 55 to 70 who had recovered from COVID-19. Material: peripheral blood. The chain is built from TRBV7-2 and TRBJ2-1; the match to TRBD2 covers 8 bases. Here the CDR3 reads CASSVGGAIDEQFF. In nucleotides, the CDR3 is TGTGCCAGCAGCGTCGGGGGGGCAATAGATGAGCAGTTCTTC.